The 20 T cell receptor beta chains in this list originate from one sample, sequenced in a study of shared clonotypes between healthy human individuals (dated by TCRdb to 2019 to 2021). The library came from the immunoSEQ multiplex PCR assay. What TCRdb holds here is the immuneACCESS table cut down to in-frame rearrangements. Part of the clones is not present; checked against another copy, under half of the missing clones reflect an unresolved V gene, and the others are unexplained. In this sample the table shows roughly 1,800,000 clones, over 85% of which occur a single time. The ten most abundant clones make up under 1.5% of the sample. CD8 naive samples were CD45RO-negative cells positively selected for CCR7, giving a CD45RA+CCR7+ population that excluded TemRA cells. Sequencing was performed on naive CD8+ T cells sorted from blood. The cell subset or site label, read with the paper, signifies: CD45RA+CCR7+. These receptors came from a man aged 18 to 29 in good health.

The chain has TRBV5-8 and TRBJ2-3, with a possible D match to TRBD2 (5 bases). Trimming took 4 bases from V and 2 from J, leaving 17 bases between them. This CDR3 is built from 16 residues. Germline assignment: CDR1 SGHTS and CDR2 YDEGEE. The CDR3, as DNA: TGTGCCAGCAGCGCCCCTAGCATGGGGTACACAGATACGCAGTATTTT. The encoded protein is CASSAPSMGYTDTQYF. Together with reference TRBV5-8 and TRBJ2-3, the CDR3 gives the full variable domain: EAGVTQSPTHLIKTRGQQATLRCSPISGHTSVYWYQQALGLGLQFLLWYDEGEERNRGNFPPRFSGRQFPNYSSELNVNALELEDSALYLCASSAPSMGYTDTQYFGPGTRLTVL.

Concerning this clone itself: Other DNA sequences in the same sample also yield this CDR3. The chain has TRBV6-5 and TRBJ2-1; D may be TRBD2 (5 bases). The CDR3 contains 13 residues. Germline CDR1 and CDR2: MNHEY and SVGAGI. Trimming cost V 6 bases and J 4 bases, with 10 bases left between them. This CDR3 is CASSPGLYNEQFF. The DNA of the CDR3 is TGTGCCAGCAGCCCCGGACTGTACAATGAGCAGTTCTTC.

This rearrangement joins TRBV15 to TRBJ2-1; no firm D call. V lost 5 bases and J 3 bases, leaving 8 bases between the germline ends. Germline V gene data show CDR1 as LNHNV and CDR2 as YYDKDF (reference sequence). CDR3 size: 13 residues. CDR3 DNA: TGTGCCACCAGCGTCGAGGTCTACAATGAGCAGTTCTTC. Protein product: CATSVEVYNEQFF.

Worth noting for this clone: Other DNA sequences of this sample code for an identical CDR3. The chain employs TRBV19 and TRBJ1-1; the match to TRBD1 covers 12 bases. There are 14 residues in the CDR3. V dropped 5 bases and J dropped 5; count of bases not matched to a gene: 3. The germline V gene encodes CDR1 LNHDA and CDR2 SQIVND (reference sequence). CDR3 sequence reads: CASSWGQGATEAFF. CDR3 in DNA: TGTGCCAGTAGTTGGGGACAGGGGGCGACTGAAGCTTTCTTT.

V is TRBV7-9 and J is TRBJ1-4; no firm D call. The ends were cut back, 1 base at V and 0 bases at J, with 6 bases in the middle. CDR3 length: 15 residues. Per the germline V gene, CDR1 is SEHNR and CDR2 is FQNEAQ (reference sequence). DNA of the CDR3: TGTGCCAGCAGCTTAGAGGAGGCAACTAATGAAAAACTGTTTTTT. This codes for CASSLEEATNEKLFF. Together with reference TRBV7-9 and TRBJ1-4, the CDR3 gives the full variable domain: DTGVSQNPRHKITKRGQNVTFRCDPISEHNRLYWYRQTLGQGPEFLTYFQNEAQLEKSRLLSDRFSAERPKGSFSTLEIQRTEQGDSAMYLCASSLEEATNEKLFFGSGTQLSVL.

This chain links TRBV27 with TRBJ2-6; the D gene is possibly TRBD2 (5 bases). The germline V gene encodes CDR1 MNHEY and CDR2 SMNVEV (reference sequence). V was shortened by 2 bases and J by 0 bases, with 11 bases between the two germline ends. The CDR3 loop spans 17 amino acids. CDR3 residues: CASSLGGFASGANVLTF. The CDR3 coding sequence is TGTGCCAGCAGTTTAGGCGGGTTTGCCTCTGGGGCCAACGTCCTGACTTTC.

V usage is TRBV11-2 and J usage is TRBJ2-7; possibly TRBD2 for D (6 bases). Germline assignment: CDR1 SGHAT and CDR2 FQNNGV. The CDR3 is made up of 15 amino acids. Trimming took off 4 bases at V and 2 bases at J, with 15 bases between the two ends. The CDR3 DNA follows: TGTGCCAGCAGCTCCACCGGGACTCCGACCTACGAGCAGTACTTC. The encoded protein is CASSSTGTPTYEQYF.

The rearrangement uses TRBV29-1 and TRBJ2-7; no definite D call. Germline V CDR1 and CDR2: SQVTM, ANQGSEA. The CDR3 is 14 residues long. V lost 0 bases and J lost 2, with 11 bases in between. CDR3 sequence: CSVEDPGSPYEQYF. The CDR3 nucleotides are TGCAGCGTTGAAGATCCGGGTTCGCCCTACGAGCAGTACTTC.

J is TRBJ2-7 and V is TRBV4-1, with D possibly being TRBD1 (5 bases). V gave up 0 bases and J gave up 1 base, with 13 bases separating them. Germline V gives CDR1 MGHRA, CDR2 YSYEKL. CDR3 length equals 16 residues. The chain's CDR3 is CASSQEGADESYEQYF. CDR3 coding DNA: TGCGCCAGCAGCCAAGAAGGGGCAGATGAATCCTACGAGCAGTACTTC.

The rearrangement uses TRBV29-1 and TRBJ2-7; TRBD2 matches 8 bases. This CDR3 comprises 15 residues. V lost 6 bases to trimming and J lost 4 bases; unmatched junction nucleotides: 14. CDR1 is SQVTM and CDR2 is ANQGSEA in the germline V gene. The DNA of the CDR3 is TGCAGCGTAGACCTCGGGAGCGGGAGTCCGTACGAGCAGTACTTC. It specifies CSVDLGSGSPYEQYF.

V and J are TRBV19 and TRBJ2-3, with 7 bases matching TRBD1. The CDR3 is 13 amino acids. J was trimmed by 6 bases and V by 10 bases; bases with no gene match: 10. Germline CDR1 LNHDA, CDR2 SQIVND (reference sequence). The CDR3 here is CATTGQSWDTQYF. Written as DNA, the CDR3 is TGTGCCACCACGGGACAGTCATGGGATACGCAGTATTTT.

This clone was observed once. This chain links TRBV5-6 with TRBJ2-1; TRBD1 is a possible D gene (5 bases). CDR3 length: 14 amino acids. Trimming left V 0 bases short and J 4 bases short, with 8 bases between. CDR1 is SGHDT and CDR2 is YYEEEE in the germline V gene. The CDR3 loop is CASSLGAGYNEQFF. The CDR3 bases are TGTGCCAGCAGCTTGGGGGCAGGGTACAATGAGCAGTTCTTC. The complete variable domain, with remaining parts taken from reference TRBV5-6 and TRBJ2-1, reads DAGVTQSPTHLIKTRGQQVTLRCSPKSGHDTVSWYQQALGQGPQFIFQYYEEEERQRGNFPDRFSGHQFPNYSSELNVNALLLGDSALYLCASSLGAGYNEQFFGPGTRLTVL.

The chain joins TRBV30 to TRBJ2-4; D is unresolved. CDR1 and CDR2 (germline): GTSNPN, SVGIG (reference sequence). Between the trimmed V and J ends, which lost 0 bases and 1 base, there was a span of 7 bases. This CDR3 spans 14 amino acids. The CDR3 reads CAWSVDGAKNIQYF. CDR3 nucleotide sequence: TGTGCCTGGAGTGTAGACGGGGCCAAAAACATTCAGTACTTC. Full variable domain (outside the CDR3, taken from reference TRBV30 and TRBJ2-4): SQTIHQWPATLVQPVGSPLSLECTVEGTSNPNLYWYRQAAGRGLQLLFYSVGIGQISSEVPQNLSASRPQDRQFILSSKKLLLSDSGFYLCAWSVDGAKNIQYFGAGTRLSVL.

The chain links TRBV11-2 to TRBJ1-4; unclear D gene. The V gene's germline CDR1 is SGHAT and CDR2 FQNNGV. The V end was cut by 1 base, the J end by 7 bases, with 10 bases between. The CDR3 is 14 amino acids. The DNA for the CDR3 is TGTGCCAGCAGCTTAGGGCCTGGGAGTGAAAAACTGTTTTTT. As protein: CASSLGPGSEKLFF.

The chain uses TRBV7-2 and TRBJ1-5, with D possibly matching TRBD1 (5 bases). The V end lost 4 bases, the J end lost 5 bases, and 15 bases lay between the germline ends. CDR3 length equals 15 residues. Germline V gene data show CDR1 as SGHTA and CDR2 as FQGNSA. The CDR3 spells CASSSYTQGYQPQHF. In DNA form, the CDR3 reads TGTGCCAGCAGCTCCTATACCCAGGGTTATCAGCCCCAGCATTTT.

The chain links TRBV5-6 to TRBJ2-7; tentatively, D is TRBD1 (6 bases). Germline values: CDR1 SGHDT, CDR2 YYEEEE. This CDR3 has 14 amino acids. Trimming left V 4 bases short and J 5 bases short, with 16 bases between. CDR3 DNA: TGTGCCAGCAGCCCCCCTTGGGGGCCCGACGAGCAGTACTTC. It translates to CASSPPWGPDEQYF. Drawing the rest from reference TRBV5-6 and TRBJ2-7, the complete variable domain is DAGVTQSPTHLIKTRGQQVTLRCSPKSGHDTVSWYQQALGQGPQFIFQYYEEEERQRGNFPDRFSGHQFPNYSSELNVNALLLGDSALYLCASSPPWGPDEQYFGPGTRLTVT.

The V and J genes are TRBV13 and TRBJ1-4; a possible D gene is TRBD1 (6 bases). The germline V gene encodes CDR1 PRHDT and CDR2 FYEKMQ (reference sequence). V lost 5 bases and J 0 bases, leaving 13 bases between the germline ends. The CDR3 spans 16 residues. The CDR3 loop is CASSPRQAATNEKLFF. The CDR3 DNA reads as TGTGCCAGCAGCCCTCGACAGGCAGCAACTAATGAAAAACTGTTTTTT. The full variable domain, its missing parts supplied by reference TRBV13 and TRBJ1-4, is AAGVIQSPRHLIKEKRETATLKCYPIPRHDTVYWYQQGPGQDPQFLISFYEKMQSDKGSIPDRFSAQQFSDYHSELNMSSLELGDSALYFCASSPRQAATNEKLFFGSGTQLSVL.

The gene calls are TRBV27 and TRBJ2-1; D not resolved. CDR1 is MNHEY and CDR2 is SMNVEV in the germline V gene (reference sequence). Trimming left V 8 bases short and J 6 bases short, with 14 bases between. There are 13 residues in the CDR3. CDR3 region: CASVRGVLNEQFF. The CDR3 nucleotides read TGTGCCAGCGTCCGTGGGGTACTCAATGAGCAGTTCTTC.

This sequence joins TRBV10-3 and TRBJ2-3; 8 bases line up with TRBD2. CDR3 size: 15 residues. The trim removed 3 bases at V and 6 bases at J, leaving 8 bases unmatched. The germline gives CDR1 ENHRY, CDR2 SYGVKD. The CDR3 DNA follows: TGTGCCATCAGTGATCCAGCGGGGGCGGGGGATACGCAGTATTTT. This gives the protein CAISDPAGAGDTQYF.

The sample holds one count of this clone. The chain joins TRBV9 to TRBJ2-7, with 7 bases matching TRBD1. CDR1 and CDR2 (germline): SGDLS, YYNGEE. The CDR3 is 14 residues long. J gave up 3 bases and V 4 bases, and 7 bases lay outside the gene matches. The CDR3 region is CASSRDSNIYEQYF. CDR3 DNA: TGTGCCAGCAGCAGGGACAGTAACATCTACGAGCAGTACTTC. Full variable domain (missing parts from reference TRBV9 and TRBJ2-7): DSGVTQTPKHLITATGQRVTLRCSPRSGDLSVYWYQQSLDQGLQFLIQYYNGEERAKGNILERFSAQQFPDLHSELNLSSLELGDSALYFCASSRDSNIYEQYFGPGTRLTVT.